This T cell receptor (beta chain) was profiled in a study of blood T cell repertoires in COVID-19. Study as a whole: The origin of the acute and convalescent COVID-19 samples was the United States, Italy and Spain. Sources were T cells, B-cell-depleted T cells, or PBMCs; the material itself was cDNA or gDNA.

Source study methods: Amplification with reference gene primers provided the estimates of nucleated cell counts. TCRdb's copy holds only in-frame clones and misses some; the assay was immunoSEQ multiplex PCR. V and J calls and clone size are as listed in that table; D and trimming were resolved from the DNA. The profile shows fewer than 200,000 clones, roughly 87% of them singletons. In germline, CDR1 is SEHNR, CDR2 FQNEAQ (reference sequence). Losses at the gene ends were 3 bases for V and 10 bases for J; bases not matched to a gene: 6. There are 13 residues in the CDR3. Sequencing was performed on peripheral blood. This sequence joins TRBV7-9 and TRBJ1-5; 7 positions match TRBD1. This receptor was identified in a woman aged 45 to 65 with acute or convalescent COVID-19. This CDR3 is CASSLGQPLPQHF. The CDR3 region has the DNA TGTGCCAGCAGCTTGGGACAGCCTCTTCCCCAGCATTTT. The whole variable domain, filled in from reference TRBV7-9 and TRBJ1-5, reads DTGVSQNPRHKITKRGQNVTFRCDPISEHNRLYWYRQTLGQGPEFLTYFQNEAQLEKSRLLSDRFSAERPKGSFSTLEIQRTEQGDSAMYLCASSLGQPLPQHFGDGTRLSIL.